This is a list of T cell receptor beta chains from one sample in a study of blood T cell repertoires in COVID-19. Libraries were prepared by immunoSEQ multiplex PCR; TCRdb keeps only in-frame clonotypes and omits some of them. The table shows 250,000 to 300,000 clones, with about 86% occurring only once. The sample consisted of peripheral blood. Receptors originate from a woman between 25 and 40 years old with COVID-19, enrolled during active disease. The conserved cysteine and the conserved F or W are not part of the CDR3 here. Clone size is given for some rows only: seen once, a few or many times, or a class if the clone is expanded.

>TRBV27|few|TRBJ2-1
ASRREPSRAFYNEQF
>TRBV11-2|once|TRBJ1-3
ASSQELREDGNTIY
>TRBV2|once|TRBJ1-1
ATLGQMNTEAF
>TRBV12-3/TRBV12-4|NA|TRBJ1-2
ASSTTGMYGYT
>TRBV24-1|NA|TRBJ2-3
ATSEGQGVDTDTQY
>TRBV7-2|NA|TRBJ2-1
ASSFRTSGYNEQF
>TRBV6-5|NA|TRBJ1-5
ASSPDRAGNQPQH
>TRBV2|NA|TRBJ1-1
ASSGEMNTEAF
>TRBV28|NA|TRBJ1-2
ASRPQGSGGYT
>TRBV7-9|NA|TRBJ1-2
ASSPRGAAYGYT
>TRBV29-1|NA|TRBJ2-2
SVLTGLNTGELF
>TRBV28|NA|TRBJ2-3
ASSLFGGDTDTQY
>TRBV19|NA|TRBJ2-1
ASSILAGRYNEQF
>TRBV18|once|TRBJ2-2
ASTMTGPGELF
>TRBV6-2/TRBV6-3|NA|TRBJ2-1
ASSYRTSGDGEQF
>TRBV5-1|NA|TRBJ1-2
ASSLFPAGSYGYT
>TRBV29-1|NA|TRBJ1-1
SAADLGGTEAF
>TRBV15|NA|TRBJ2-3
ATSRTGFTDTQY
>TRBV6-1|NA|TRBJ1-1
ASSEALRAGRAEAF
>TRBV9|NA|TRBJ1-6
ASSYLGQTDSPLH
>TRBV30|NA|TRBJ1-2
AAPVWRGYT
>TRBV3-1/TRBV3-2|NA|TRBJ1-3
ASSLEPGHEIGNTIY
>TRBV5-1|NA|TRBJ2-2
ASSFDAGGTGELF
>TRBV5-4|NA|TRBJ2-7
ATRTLGGGIEQY
>TRBV7-2|few|TRBJ1-5
ASVPPGGGNQPQH
>TRBV7-9|NA|TRBJ2-7
ASSPRGRGGLYEQY
>TRBV5-1|NA|TRBJ2-7
ASSLASGGGEQY
>TRBV4-1|NA|TRBJ2-3
ASTDLAGGTDTQY
>TRBV19|NA|TRBJ1-1
ASSTGYTEAF
>TRBV28|once|TRBJ1-1
ASSIPNTEAF
>TRBV19|NA|TRBJ2-3
ASRLGGTDTQY
>TRBV14|NA|TRBJ2-1
ASSLWTSGVYNEQF
>TRBV10-3|once|TRBJ1-3
AISSGTGGSGNTIY
>TRBV2|NA|TRBJ2-7
ASSLRQGAFYEQY
>TRBV6-1|NA|TRBJ2-7
ASSGSGTRVSYEQY
>TRBV5-1|NA|TRBJ1-1
ASSLEGVEAF
>TRBV6-6|few|TRBJ1-1
ASSSSGQSGSAEAF